The 17 T cell receptor beta chains below all came from one sample that was sequenced in a study of T cell clusters in autoimmune cytopenias. TRB amplification used 250 ng of peripheral blood genomic DNA. Multiplex touch-down PCR amplified TRB using TRB-A and TRB-B pools in one tube. TCRdb reprocessed the multiplex PCR reads and stores each CDR3 protein as one record, lacking DNA. The listing contains 4,700 or so distinct CDR3 sequences. Sequenced material: peripheral blood. These TCRs come from a human donor with an autoimmune cytopenia or autoimmune hepatitis (not recorded which).

Judged by frequency, this clonotype is medium-sized (0.01 to 0.1%). V and J are TRBV6-5 and TRBJ1-2; no DNA is available, so the TRBD1 call from TCRdb remains unchecked. The CDR3 consists of 13 residues. The V gene's germline CDR1 is MNHEY and CDR2 SVGAGI. CDR3 protein: CASRPDSSYGYTF.

The rearrangement uses TRBV6-4 and TRBJ1-2; TCRdb gives TRBD1 as the D gene, but with no DNA this cannot be confirmed. This CDR3 is built from 14 residues. Germline values: CDR1 MRHNA, CDR2 SNTAGT. The CDR3 spells CASSDSGGVHGYTF.

This rearrangement joins TRBV6-6 to TRBJ1-1. The CDR3 runs 14 residues. Germline values: CDR1 MNHNY, CDR2 SVGAGI (reference sequence). The CDR3 sequence is CASSYSGRNTEAFF.

The V gene is TRBV24-1, the J gene TRBJ2-7. This CDR3 region has 16 residues. The V gene's germline CDR1 is KGHDR and CDR2 SFDVKD. The CDR3 reads CATSDSGQLSTYEQYF.

The chain is built from TRBV6-1 and TRBJ2-1; absent DNA, TCRdb's TRBD2 call cannot be checked. This CDR3 is 14 amino acids long. Germline CDR1 MNHNS, CDR2 SASEGT. The CDR3 reads CASRPREGPNEQFF.

This clonotype is medium-sized by frequency. The chain joins TRBV12-3 or TRBV12-4 to TRBJ2-3; the TCRdb D gene call, TRBD1, has no DNA to confirm it. The CDR3 totals 19 residues. The chain's CDR3 is CASSSTLQGTDINTDTQYF.

This clonotype counts as medium-sized (0.01 to 0.1%) by frequency. V is TRBV29-1 and J is TRBJ2-5; the TRBD1 assignment by TCRdb is unverifiable without DNA. Per germline, CDR1 SQVTM and CDR2 ANQGSEA. The CDR3 extends over 13 amino acids. The CDR3 here is CSAEGPVGKTQYF.

This chain connects TRBV27 to TRBJ1-2. The CDR3 runs 12 residues. In germline, CDR1 is MNHEY, CDR2 SMNVEV (reference sequence). CDR3 protein: CASSSLGSGYTF.

The V gene is TRBV6-2 or TRBV6-3, the J gene TRBJ2-7; TCRdb's assignment of TRBD2 cannot be checked, as there is no DNA. From germline, CDR1 is MNHEY and CDR2 SVGEGT. The CDR3 spans 13 residues. The chain's CDR3 is CASRLSGSYEQYF.

This clonotype registers medium-sized by frequency. The chain is built from TRBV30 and TRBJ2-3. The germline gives CDR1 GTSNPN, CDR2 SVGIG (reference sequence). CDR3 length equals 13 residues. The CDR3 spells CAWSVAGTDTQYF.

This clonotype shows up as medium-sized by frequency. The chain joins TRBV29-1 to TRBJ1-5; the D call from TCRdb, TRBD1, cannot be confirmed without DNA. The CDR3 has 12 residues. In germline, CDR1 is SQVTM, CDR2 ANQGSEA. CDR3 residues: CSGGDSNQPQHF.

The genes are TRBV6-6 and TRBJ2-3; TCRdb's D gene call, TRBD1, goes unchecked for lack of DNA. The CDR3 extends over 16 amino acids. The V gene's germline CDR1 is MNHNY and CDR2 SVGAGI (reference sequence). CDR3: CASSSPITKGADTQYF.

This chain connects TRBV15 to TRBJ1-1. This CDR3 comprises 14 residues. The germline CDR1 and CDR2 sequences are LNHNV and YYDKDF (reference sequence). The CDR3 loop is CATKPAWRGGEAFF.

This chain links TRBV19 with TRBJ1-6; TCRdb gives TRBD1 as the D gene, but with no DNA this cannot be confirmed. The germline V gene has CDR1 LNHDA and CDR2 SQIVND (reference sequence). This CDR3 contains 14 residues. CDR3 sequence: CASSIRTADSPLHF.

The chain links TRBV12-3 or TRBV12-4 to TRBJ2-7. The CDR3 has 12 residues. The CDR3 spells CASARDYYEQYF.

The rearrangement joins TRBV6-2 or TRBV6-3 to TRBJ1-5; TCRdb gives TRBD1 as the D gene, but with no DNA this cannot be confirmed. Germline V gene data show CDR1 as MNHEY and CDR2 as SVGEGT. The CDR3 spans 13 residues. The CDR3 is CASGNRGGQPQHF.

The chain carries TRBV5-1 and TRBJ2-5; TCRdb gives TRBD1 as the D gene, but with no DNA this cannot be confirmed. The CDR3 sequence is 14 residues long. Germline lookup yields CDR1 SGHRS and CDR2 YFSETQ. This CDR3 is CASRPQRGQETQYF.